The entry below gives a single TCR beta chain sequence along with its context. Germline CDR1 reads SGHTA; CDR2 reads FQGTGA. This CDR3 region has 14 residues. V lost 5 bases, J lost 5 bases, and 14 bases lay in between. An amount of RNA that ranged from roughly 0.5 to 1 ug was reverse transcribed with random hexamers. TCRdb redid the calling of the immunoSEQ multiplex PCR reads with MiXCR, one entry per CDR3 protein. The data show tens of thousands of distinct CDR3 sequences, roughly 95% seen once. These data originate in a study of CD8 T cells in Susac syndrome. TEMRA cells were FACS-enriched, unlike CD8+ and CD4+ T cells, which were negatively isolated.

The material sequenced was CD8+ T cells from PBMCs. This chain joins TRBV7-3 and TRBJ2-3; D possibly corresponds to TRBD2 (5 bases). The TCR sequence derives from a human donor with Susac syndrome. The CDR3 is CASSGGISGDTQYF. The CDR3 DNA reads as TGTGCCAGCAGCGGAGGAATCAGTGGAGATACGCAGTATTTT.